Following are 20 T cell receptor beta chains from one sample sequenced in a study of control samples from healthy donors and cancer patients. Profiling relied on immunoSEQ multiplex PCR, and the TCRdb table lists in-frame clones only, not all of them. The sample lists 350,000 to 450,000 clones, about 93% seen once, with just under 6.5% in the top ten. The sample was PBMCs. The receptors derive from a man between 40 and 49 years old with head and neck cancer.

Remarks on this clone: This same CDR3 is encoded by further DNA sequences in the sample. This chain joins TRBV3-1 (or the pseudogene TRBV3-2) and TRBJ2-3; perhaps D is TRBD1 or TRBD2 (5 bases each). Per germline, CDR1 LGHDT and CDR2 YNNKEL (reference sequence). V dropped 4 bases and J dropped 2 bases, with 16 bases sitting between them. This CDR3 is 16 amino acids long. CDR3 loop: CASSLQTSGTTDTQYF. CDR3 sequence (DNA): TGTGCCAGCAGCCTACAAACCTCAGGGACCACAGATACGCAGTATTTT.

V gene TRBV19 combines with J gene TRBJ2-1; D unclear. CDR1 and CDR2 from the germline V gene are LNHDA and SQIVND (reference sequence). This CDR3 is 14 amino acids long. Deletions cut 2 bases from V and 8 bases from J, with 13 bases between. DNA for the CDR3: TGTGCCAGTAGTATATGGGATTTTAGCCATGAGCAGTTCTTC. This sequence encodes CASSIWDFSHEQFF.

The rearrangement uses TRBV27 and TRBJ1-4; the match to TRBD1 covers 7 bases. The junction had 11 bases not matched to a gene; V was cut back by 3 bases and J by 4 bases. The germline V gene has CDR1 MNHEY and CDR2 SMNVEV (reference sequence). The CDR3 is made up of 17 amino acids. CDR3 in amino acids: CASSLRAGGDYNEKLFF. The CDR3 nucleotides are TGTGCCAGCAGTTTGAGGGCAGGGGGAGACTATAATGAAAAACTGTTTTTT.

The J gene is TRBJ2-7, the V gene TRBV11-2, with TRBD1 matching over 9 bases. Germline V lookup: CDR1 SGHAT, CDR2 FQNNGV. The CDR3 length is 16 residues. V shed 5 bases and J 4 bases; nucleotides not matched to a gene: 12. Here the CDR3 reads CASSPLSRTGEYEQYF. CDR3 DNA sequence: TGTGCCAGCAGCCCCCTATCGCGGACAGGGGAATACGAGCAGTACTTC.

The sample holds one count of this clone. V gene TRBV7-9 combines with J gene TRBJ2-1, with 11 bases lining up with TRBD2. Germline loops: CDR1 SEHNR, CDR2 FQNEAQ (reference sequence). The V gene end was trimmed by 5 bases and the J gene end by 1 base; junction bases not matched to a gene: 4. The CDR3 consists of 16 residues. As DNA, the CDR3 is TGTGCCAGCAGCCTCAGACTAGCGGGATCCTACAATGAGCAGTTCTTC. It encodes CASSLRLAGSYNEQFF.

To note about this clone: Other nucleotide sequences from this sample produce the same CDR3. The chain carries TRBV6-6 and TRBJ1-5, with D possibly being TRBD1 (5 bases). Trimming cost V 0 bases and J 5 bases, with 5 bases left between them. Germline CDR1 reads MNHNY; CDR2 reads SVGAGI (reference sequence). This CDR3 has 13 amino acids. This CDR3 is CASSYSGDQPQHF. CDR3 coding DNA: TGTGCCAGCAGTTACTCGGGGGATCAGCCCCAGCATTTT.

This clone showed up just a few times. The V call is TRBV7-3, the J call TRBJ2-7, with TRBD1 as a possible D gene (6 bases). The CDR3 spans 13 residues. Trimming removed 0 bases from V and 9 bases from J, with 12 bases in between. Germline values: CDR1 SGHTA, CDR2 FQGTGA. The CDR3: CASSLTKDRPQYF. In nucleotides, the CDR3 is TGTGCCAGCAGCTTAACGAAGGACAGACCGCAGTACTTC.

V and J are TRBV19 and TRBJ1-1; TRBD1 matches at 7 bases. CDR3 length equals 15 residues. In germline, CDR1 is LNHDA, CDR2 SQIVND (reference sequence). V trimming: 9 bases; J trimming: 0 bases; junction bases outside the gene matches: 10. The CDR3 nucleotides read TGTGCCAGCAGCAGGTGGGGACAGATGAACACTGAAGCTTTCTTT. This codes for CASSRWGQMNTEAFF. The entire variable domain, with the rest obtained from reference TRBV19 and TRBJ1-1, is as follows: DGGITQSPKYLFRKEGQNVTLSCEQNLNHDAMYWYRQDPGQGLRLIYYSQIVNDFQKGDIAEGYSVSREKKESFPLTVTSAQKNPTAFYLCASSRWGQMNTEAFFGQGTRLTVV.

The count of this clone is one. The chain employs TRBV25-1 and TRBJ1-5; D perhaps matches TRBD1 (5 bases). The CDR3 totals 14 residues. V lost 2 bases to trimming and J lost 6 bases, with 11 bases between them. Germline-derived CDR1 and CDR2 are MGHDK and SYGVNS. CDR3 sequence reads: CASSEAGFGQPQHF. CDR3 DNA sequence: TGTGCCAGCAGTGAAGCAGGGTTTGGTCAGCCCCAGCATTTT.

In this sample, this clone turned up a few times. This sequence joins TRBV7-9 and TRBJ2-1, with 8 bases aligning to TRBD2. Losses at the gene ends were 8 bases for V and 0 bases for J; bases not matched to a gene: 12. Germline V lookup: CDR1 SEHNR, CDR2 FQNEAQ (reference sequence). CDR3 size: 17 residues. The CDR3 region is CASPEAVGGGSYNEQFF. CDR3 nucleotides: TGTGCCAGCCCAGAAGCGGTCGGGGGGGGCTCCTACAATGAGCAGTTCTTC.

This clone was seen once. This rearrangement joins TRBV4-3 to TRBJ2-3, with 9 bases fitting TRBD2. V was pared by 0 bases and J by 4 bases, with 8 bases of the junction left unmatched. Germline-derived CDR1 and CDR2 are LGHNA and YSLEER. The CDR3 sequence is 17 residues long. CDR3 coding DNA: TGCGCCAGCAGCCAAGAAATAAGCGGGGGGTTCGCAGATACGCAGTATTTT. Its protein product is CASSQEISGGFADTQYF.

The chain joins TRBV30 to TRBJ2-5; D is perhaps TRBD1 or TRBD2 (5 bases each). Germline CDR1 GTSNPN, CDR2 SVGIG (reference sequence). The CDR3 totals 15 residues. Trimming pared 0 bases from V and 1 base from J, leaving 12 bases between. CDR3 in amino acids: CAWSVLRGVQETQYF. The CDR3 DNA reads as TGTGCCTGGAGTGTACTTAGAGGGGTCCAAGAGACCCAGTACTTC.

V usage is TRBV19 and J usage is TRBJ2-2; the match to TRBD2 covers 7 bases. This CDR3 is 17 amino acids long. The germline gives CDR1 LNHDA, CDR2 SQIVND (reference sequence). V lost 5 bases and J lost 3; bases outside the gene matches: 12. CDR3 bases: TGTGCCAGTAGTGCCCAACCGGGACTACGGGACACCGGGGAGCTGTTTTTT. Residues: CASSAQPGLRDTGELFF.

The chain combines TRBV29-1 with TRBJ2-7; 13 nucleotides line up with TRBD2. Germline V gene data show CDR1 as SQVTM and CDR2 as ANQGSEA. V lost 7 bases to trimming and J lost 3 bases; unmatched junction nucleotides: 9. This CDR3 region has 15 residues. CDR3: CSAGGTSGIVYEQYF. CDR3 sequence (DNA): TGCAGCGCGGGGGGGACTAGCGGGATAGTCTACGAGCAGTACTTC.

The chain uses TRBV5-4 and TRBJ2-7; maybe TRBD1 (5 bases). This CDR3 has 13 amino acids. V lost 2 bases and J lost 7, with 13 bases in between. Per the germline V gene, CDR1 is SGHNT and CDR2 is YYREEE (reference sequence). The CDR3 region has the DNA TGTGCCAGCAGCTTCAGTATGCCAGGGGAGCAGTACTTC. Its translation is CASSFSMPGEQYF. Full variable domain (rest looked up from reference TRBV5-4 and TRBJ2-7): ETGVTQSPTHLIKTRGQQVTLRCSSQSGHNTVSWYQQALGQGPQFIFQYYREEENGRGNFPPRFSGLQFPNYSSELNVNALELDDSALYLCASSFSMPGEQYFGPGTRLTVT.

This clone was observed a single time. The chain recombines TRBV5-5 with TRBJ2-5, with D possibly TRBD2 on 5 matching bases. CDR1 and CDR2 (germline): SGHKS, YYEKEE (reference sequence). V lost 2 bases to trimming and J lost 2 bases, with 13 bases between them. The length of the CDR3 is 15 residues. The CDR3 protein is CASSFTQRRQETQYF. The CDR3, as DNA: TGTGCCAGCAGCTTTACTCAGCGGCGGCAAGAGACCCAGTACTTC.

The rearrangement links TRBV3-1 (or the pseudogene TRBV3-2) to TRBJ1-1; D ambiguous. Trimming removed 1 base from V and 1 base from J, with 7 bases in between. The germline CDR1 and CDR2 sequences are LGHDT and YNNKEL (reference sequence). The CDR3 runs to 14 residues. This chain's CDR3 is CASSQARQNTEAFF. The CDR3 DNA sequence: TGTGCCAGCAGCCAAGCCCGACAGAACACTGAAGCTTTCTTT.

The rearrangement uses TRBV4-2 and TRBJ2-2; 10 bases line up with TRBD1. The CDR3 consists of 15 residues. Germline V gene data show CDR1 as LGHNA and CDR2 as YNFKEQ. V lost 5 bases and J lost 4; bases outside the gene matches: 4. This CDR3 is CASSDRGQPTGELFF. In DNA form, the CDR3 reads TGTGCCAGCAGCGACAGGGGGCAACCCACCGGGGAGCTGTTTTTT.

In nucleotides, the CDR3 is TGCAGCGTTGGGATGAACAGCTACGAGCAGTACTTC. Protein product: CSVGMNSYEQYF. The chain has TRBV29-1 and TRBJ2-7, with D hard to call. Germline CDR1 is SQVTM and CDR2 is ANQGSEA. The CDR3 length is 12 residues. V lost 4 bases, J lost 3 bases, and 10 bases lay in between.

The CDR3 coding sequence is TGTGCCAGCAGTGCGGACCCGCGTCGGCCCCAGCATTTT. Protein: CASSADPRRPQHF. This chain links TRBV6-4 with TRBJ1-5; D gene unclear. CDR1 and CDR2 (germline): MRHNA, SNTAGT. CDR3 length: 13 amino acids. V was trimmed by 4 bases and J by 9 bases, leaving 13 bases between them.